The 21 T cell receptor beta chains in this list originate from one sample, sequenced in a study of T cell clonotyping in hematopoietic cell transplantation. TCRdb's table, derived via immunoSEQ multiplex PCR, lists solely in-frame clones and lacks some. The repertoire holds roughly 5,000 clones, with approximately 91% as singletons. Sequencing was performed on peripheral blood mononuclear cells, taken 100 days after allogeneic stem cell transplant. All receptors derive from a female patient aged 50-59 years who had an allogeneic stem cell transplant from a related donor, so the T cells may come from the graft donor. Some clones in this sample may be carry-over from other donors' samples.

The J gene is TRBJ1-6, the V gene TRBV30; D remains unclear. V was trimmed by 4 bases and J by 3 bases, leaving 7 bases between them. Per germline, CDR1 GTSNPN and CDR2 SVGIG (reference sequence). The CDR3 runs to 13 residues. This chain's CDR3 is CAWTPDYNSPLHF. CDR3 bases: TGTGCCTGGACCCCCGACTATAATTCACCCCTCCACTTT.

The gene calls are TRBV6-5 and TRBJ2-7; 9 nucleotides match TRBD1. The V gene's germline CDR1 is MNHEY and CDR2 SVGAGI. V lost 5 bases to trimming and J lost 1 base; unmatched junction nucleotides: 6. The CDR3 consists of 15 residues. In DNA, the CDR3 is TGTGCCAGCAGTCCCTCCGGGACAGGGTCCTACGAGCAGTACTTC. It translates to CASSPSGTGSYEQYF.

The chain has TRBV4-1 and TRBJ2-3; 10 nucleotides line up with TRBD2. The CDR3 is 17 residues long. V lost 1 base, J lost 1 base, and 5 bases stayed unmatched. Germline loops: CDR1 MGHRA, CDR2 YSYEKL. The CDR3 loop reads CASSQGLAGGRTDTQYF. CDR3 sequence (DNA): TGCGCCAGCAGCCAAGGGTTAGCGGGGGGACGCACAGATACGCAGTATTTT.

V usage is TRBV7-6 and J usage is TRBJ1-1, with D perhaps matching TRBD1 (6 bases). Germline V CDR1 and CDR2: SGHVS, FNYEAQ. V lost 8 bases and J 1 base, leaving 11 bases between the germline ends. The CDR3 runs to 13 residues. CDR3 amino acids: CASVGQPNTEAFF. CDR3 DNA: TGTGCCAGCGTCGGACAGCCGAACACTGAAGCTTTCTTT.

The J gene is TRBJ2-3, the V gene TRBV9; the D gene is possibly TRBD2 (5 bases). The germline V and J ends were trimmed by 0 bases and 9 bases, with 8 bases remaining between them. The germline V gene encodes CDR1 SGDLS and CDR2 YYNGEE. This CDR3 has 12 residues. The CDR3 DNA reads as TGTGCCAGCAGCGTAGATGGCGGGACGCAGTATTTT. Protein: CASSVDGGTQYF. The full variable domain, completed using reference TRBV9 and TRBJ2-3, is DSGVTQTPKHLITATGQRVTLRCSPRSGDLSVYWYQQSLDQGLQFLIQYYNGEERAKGNILERFSAQQFPDLHSELNLSSLELGDSALYFCASSVDGGTQYFGPGTRLTVL.

This chain links TRBV15 with TRBJ1-4; a weak D match, TRBD1 (5 bases). The V gene's germline CDR1 is LNHNV and CDR2 YYDKDF (reference sequence). Trimming pared 5 bases from V and 5 bases from J, leaving 12 bases between. This CDR3 is 14 amino acids long. Here the CDR3 DNA reads TGTGCCACCAGCGGGGGAGGGGCCAATGAAAAACTGTTTTTT. This gives the protein CATSGGGANEKLFF. The complete variable domain, with remaining parts taken from reference TRBV15 and TRBJ1-4, reads DAMVIQNPRYQVTQFGKPVTLSCSQTLNHNVMYWYQQKSSQAPKLLFHYYDKDFNNEADTPDNFQSRRPNTSFCFLDIRSPGLGDTAMYLCATSGGGANEKLFFGSGTQLSVL.

This chain connects TRBV18 to TRBJ1-1; D perhaps matches TRBD1 (6 bases). Deletions cut 3 bases from V and 0 bases from J, with 17 bases between. Germline V gene sequence: CDR1 KGHSH, CDR2 LQKENI. The CDR3 loop spans 17 amino acids. The CDR3 reads CASSPEQGWNMNTEAFF. CDR3 DNA sequence: TGTGCCAGCTCACCGGAACAGGGCTGGAACATGAACACTGAAGCTTTCTTT.

This sequence joins TRBV9 and TRBJ2-3, with 8 bases that match TRBD1. The CDR3 consists of 15 residues. Trimming removed 2 bases from V and 3 bases from J; junction bases left unmatched: 5. Germline V gene sequence: CDR1 SGDLS, CDR2 YYNGEE. The CDR3 is CASSVGTGGTDTQYF. Written as DNA, the CDR3 is TGTGCCAGCAGCGTCGGGACAGGAGGAACAGATACGCAGTATTTT.

V is TRBV4-2 and J is TRBJ2-6; 9 nucleotides align to TRBD1. Per the germline V gene, CDR1 is LGHNA and CDR2 is YNFKEQ. The CDR3 spans 17 residues. V was clipped by 4 bases and J by 0 bases; unmatched bases: 4. CDR3 amino acids: CASSRGQGFSGANVLTF. CDR3 coding DNA: TGTGCCAGCAGCCGGGGACAGGGATTCTCTGGGGCCAACGTCCTGACTTTC.

The chain is built from TRBV6-5 and TRBJ2-3; TRBD1 aligns across 12 bases. Germline V gene data show CDR1 as MNHEY and CDR2 as SVGAGI. This CDR3 has 15 amino acids. V dropped 2 bases and J dropped 4; count of bases not matched to a gene: 1. CDR3: CASSYGTGGADTQYF. The CDR3 DNA reads as TGTGCCAGCAGTTACGGGACAGGGGGCGCAGATACGCAGTATTTT.

In this sample, this clone turned up once. The chain couples TRBV7-8 to TRBJ1-4; D uncertain. The CDR3 has 14 amino acids. The V end was cut by 2 bases, the J end by 5 bases, with 9 bases between. Germline V gene sequence: CDR1 SGHVS, CDR2 FQNEAQ. CDR3 sequence: CASSLSPNNEKLFF. The CDR3 region has the DNA TGTGCCAGCAGCTTATCCCCTAACAATGAAAAACTGTTTTTT.

This chain links TRBV7-2 with TRBJ1-5, with 11 bases matching TRBD1. Germline values: CDR1 SGHTA, CDR2 FQGNSA. V gave up 6 bases and J gave up 4 bases; unmatched junction bases: 8. CDR3 size: 16 residues. CDR3 sequence (DNA): TGTGCCAGCAGTCCTCCGGGACAGGGGGGTAATCAGCCCCAGCATTTT. Translation: CASSPPGQGGNQPQHF. The full variable domain, rest sourced from reference TRBV7-2 and TRBJ1-5, is GAGVSQSPSNKVTEKGKDVELRCDPISGHTALYWYRQSLGQGLEFLIYFQGNSAPDKSGLPSDRFSAERTGGSVSTLTIQRTQQEDSAVYLCASSPPGQGGNQPQHFGDGTRLSIL.

The rearrangement uses TRBV7-2 and TRBJ2-7; tentative D call: TRBD1 (5 bases). CDR1 is SGHTA, CDR2 FQGNSA, per germline. This CDR3 is built from 16 residues. V lost 2 bases and J lost 0, with 14 bases in between. Here the CDR3 DNA reads TGTGCCAGCAGCTTACAGCCCACAGGAAGCTCCTACGAGCAGTACTTC. This encodes CASSLQPTGSSYEQYF.

The chain recombines TRBV10-1 with TRBJ2-3; a possible D gene is TRBD1 (6 bases). CDR3 size: 13 residues. The V end was cut by 4 bases, the J end by 8 bases, with 13 bases between. The V gene's germline CDR1 is WNHNN and CDR2 SYGVQD (reference sequence). The CDR3 sequence: CASSGNLGGTQYF. CDR3 coding DNA: TGCGCCAGCAGTGGAAACCTAGGGGGTACGCAGTATTTT.

The chain carries TRBV6-4 and TRBJ1-2; D gene uncertain. With 6 bases removed from V and 1 base from J, the gap between germline ends came to 9 bases. The germline gives CDR1 MRHNA, CDR2 SNTAGT. This CDR3 contains 13 residues. The CDR3 here is CASSGGLNYGYTF. CDR3 bases: TGTGCCAGCAGCGGAGGCCTTAACTATGGCTACACCTTC.

This chain uses TRBV28 with TRBJ1-2, with D unresolved. Germline CDR1 reads MDHEN; CDR2 reads SYDVKM. This CDR3 has 11 residues. Trimming left V 6 bases short and J 7 bases short, with 9 bases between. The CDR3 here is CASSSVSGYTF. The CDR3 coding sequence is TGTGCCAGCAGCTCAGTATCTGGCTACACCTTC.

J is TRBJ2-5 and V is TRBV9; 7 bases match TRBD1. Looked up from germline, CDR1 is SGDLS and CDR2 is YYNGEE. V lost 4 bases, J lost 3 bases, and 9 bases stayed unmatched. The length of the CDR3 is 15 residues. The CDR3 region has the DNA TGTGCCAGCAGCCCAATGGACAGGCGGAAAGAGACCCAGTACTTC. Amino acid sequence: CASSPMDRRKETQYF.

The chain couples TRBV6-6 to TRBJ1-5; TRBD1 is a possible D gene (5 bases). Germline assignment: CDR1 MNHNY and CDR2 SVGAGI (reference sequence). Between the trimmed V and J ends, which lost 3 bases and 5 bases, there was a span of 14 bases. The CDR3 covers 15 residues. The CDR3 coding sequence is TGTGCCAGCAGTTATTACAACAGGAGAGATCAGCCCCAGCATTTT. Its protein is CASSYYNRRDQPQHF.

The chain carries TRBV4-3 and TRBJ2-2, with TRBD2 identical over 14 bases. The CDR3 covers 17 residues. Germline CDR1 reads LGHNA; CDR2 reads YSLEER. V lost 1 base and J lost 5; bases outside the gene matches: 3. For the CDR3, the DNA is TGCGCCAGCAGCCAAGGACTAGCGGGGGGGCGAACCGGGGAGCTGTTTTTT. Amino acids: CASSQGLAGGRTGELFF.

The chain recombines TRBV6-5 with TRBJ1-2; no definite D call. The V gene lost 5 bases and the J gene lost 3 bases, with 10 bases spanning the gap. The CDR3 length is 13 residues. CDR1 and CDR2 (germline): MNHEY, SVGAGI. The CDR3, as DNA: TGTGCCAGCAGTCGGCAAAGGGACTATGGCTACACCTTC. It codes for CASSRQRDYGYTF.

The chain recombines TRBV5-1 with TRBJ2-3; TRBD2 matches 9 bases. Germline loops: CDR1 SGHRS, CDR2 YFSETQ. CDR3 length equals 15 residues. J was trimmed by 5 bases and V by 6 bases; bases with no gene match: 10. CDR3 DNA sequence: TGCGCCAGCACCCTGATAGCGGGAGTGGGAGATACGCAGTATTTT. Translating it yields CASTLIAGVGDTQYF.